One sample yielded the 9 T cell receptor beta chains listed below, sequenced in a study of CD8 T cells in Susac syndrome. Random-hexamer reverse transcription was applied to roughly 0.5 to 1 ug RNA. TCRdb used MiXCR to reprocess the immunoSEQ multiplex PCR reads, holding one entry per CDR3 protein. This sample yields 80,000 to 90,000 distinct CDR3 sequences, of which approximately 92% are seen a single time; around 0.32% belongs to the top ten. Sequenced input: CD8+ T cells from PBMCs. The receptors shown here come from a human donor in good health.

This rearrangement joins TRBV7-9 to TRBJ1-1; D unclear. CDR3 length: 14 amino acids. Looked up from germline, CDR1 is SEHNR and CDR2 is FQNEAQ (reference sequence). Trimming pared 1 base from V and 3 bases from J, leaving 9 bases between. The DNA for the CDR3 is TGTGCCAGCAGCTTAGTTTTGACCTACACTGAAGCTTTCTTT. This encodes CASSLVLTYTEAFF.

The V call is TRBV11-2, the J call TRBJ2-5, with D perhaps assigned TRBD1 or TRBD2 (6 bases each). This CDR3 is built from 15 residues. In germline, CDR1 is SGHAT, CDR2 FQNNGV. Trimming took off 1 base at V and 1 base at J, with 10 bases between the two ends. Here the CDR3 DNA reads TGTGCCAGCAGCTTAGGTGGGGGGCCCCAAGAGACCCAGTACTTC. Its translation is CASSLGGGPQETQYF.

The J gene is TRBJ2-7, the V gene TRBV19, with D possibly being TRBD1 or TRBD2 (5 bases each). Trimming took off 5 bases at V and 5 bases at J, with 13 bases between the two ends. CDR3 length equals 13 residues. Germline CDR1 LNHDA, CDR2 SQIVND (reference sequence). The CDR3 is CASSGGRVHEQYF. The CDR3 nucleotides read TGTGCCAGTAGTGGAGGCAGGGTCCACGAGCAGTACTTC.

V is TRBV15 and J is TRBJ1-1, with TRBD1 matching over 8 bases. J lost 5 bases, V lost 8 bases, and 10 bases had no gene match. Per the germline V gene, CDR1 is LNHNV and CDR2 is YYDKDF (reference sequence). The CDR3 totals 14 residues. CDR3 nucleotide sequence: TGTGCCACCGCCCAGGGGGCGCTTGGGACTGAAGCTTTCTTT. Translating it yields CATAQGALGTEAFF.

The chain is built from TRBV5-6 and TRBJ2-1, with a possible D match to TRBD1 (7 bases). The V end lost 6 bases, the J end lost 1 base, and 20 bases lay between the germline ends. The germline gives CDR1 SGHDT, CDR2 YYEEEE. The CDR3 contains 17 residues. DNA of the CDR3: TGTGCCAGCACCTTAGAGGGGGCGGGACGTTCCTACAATGAGCAGTTCTTC. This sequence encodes CASTLEGAGRSYNEQFF.

The CDR3 here is CASSSWNGELFF. The DNA of the CDR3 is TGTGCCAGCAGTTCATGGAACGGGGAGCTGTTTTTT. V is TRBV27 and J is TRBJ2-2; D uncertain. Germline CDR1 is MNHEY and CDR2 is SMNVEV (reference sequence). The V gene lost 4 bases and the J gene lost 7 bases, with 7 bases spanning the gap. This CDR3 is 12 amino acids long.

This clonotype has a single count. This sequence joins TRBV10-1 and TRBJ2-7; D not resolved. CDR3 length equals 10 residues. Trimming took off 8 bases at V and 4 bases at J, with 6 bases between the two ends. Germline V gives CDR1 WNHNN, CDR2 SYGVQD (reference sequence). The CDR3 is CASQLYEQYF. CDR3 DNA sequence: TGCGCCAGCCAACTTTACGAGCAGTACTTC.

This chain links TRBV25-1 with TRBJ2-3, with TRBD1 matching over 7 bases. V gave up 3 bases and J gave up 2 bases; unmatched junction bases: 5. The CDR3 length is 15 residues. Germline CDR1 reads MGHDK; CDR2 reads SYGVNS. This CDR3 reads CASSDGTDNTDTQYF. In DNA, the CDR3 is TGTGCCAGCAGTGACGGGACAGATAACACAGATACGCAGTATTTT. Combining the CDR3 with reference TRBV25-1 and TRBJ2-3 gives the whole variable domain EADIYQTPRYLVIGTGKKITLECSQTMGHDKMYWYQQDPGMELHLIHYSYGVNSTEKGDLSSESTVSRIRTEHFPLTLESARPSHTSQYLCASSDGTDNTDTQYFGPGTRLTVL.

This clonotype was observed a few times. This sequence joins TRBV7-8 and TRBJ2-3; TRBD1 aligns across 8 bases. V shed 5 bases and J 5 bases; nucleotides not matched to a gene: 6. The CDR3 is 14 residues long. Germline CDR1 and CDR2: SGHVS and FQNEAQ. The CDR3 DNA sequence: TGTGCCAGCAGCCCTGGACAGGGAGAAGATACGCAGTATTTT. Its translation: CASSPGQGEDTQYF.